These 18 T cell receptor beta chains were sequenced from one sample in a study of T cell responses to AZD1222 COVID-19 vaccine. Assay used: immunoSEQ multiplex PCR; TCRdb lists only in-frame clones, some missing. Among 130,000 to 150,000 clones listed, roughly nine tenths were seen once. The sequencing here drew on peripheral blood, taken 28 days after the second AZD1222 dose. The receptors originated from an adult who received the AZD1222 COVID-19 vaccine.

The chain is built from TRBV19 and TRBJ1-1; 8 bases agree with TRBD1. The length of the CDR3 is 15 residues. V lost 10 bases and J lost 1; bases outside the gene matches: 11. Germline-derived CDR1 and CDR2 are LNHDA and SQIVND (reference sequence). CDR3 in DNA: TGTGCCAACCTAGGGCAGGGGGCGAGGAACACTGAAGCTTTCTTT. This encodes CANLGQGARNTEAFF.

The chain combines TRBV10-1 with TRBJ1-1; D unresolved. Trimming shortened V by 9 bases and J by 5 bases, and 10 bases separated the two germline ends. This CDR3 contains 11 residues. The germline V gene encodes CDR1 WNHNN and CDR2 SYGVQD (reference sequence). The CDR3 nucleotides are TGCGCCAGTTGGAGGGCTACTGAAGCTTTCTTT. It codes for CASWRATEAFF.

V gene TRBV10-3 combines with J gene TRBJ1-2; maybe TRBD1 (5 bases). This CDR3 has 14 residues. Trimming took off 4 bases at V and 8 bases at J, with 17 bases between the two ends. Germline V gives CDR1 ENHRY, CDR2 SYGVKD. Here the CDR3 DNA reads TGTGCCATCAGTGCCGCGGGGGAGGAACGCGGCTACACCTTC. Translated: CAISAAGEERGYTF.

With respect to this clone: The conserved final phenylalanine or tryptophan is absent from the CDR3, which likely points to a read error. No DNA is shown, since the ends of the CDR3 on it are uncertain; the CDR3 is the one TCRdb lists. This chain connects TRBV7-8 to TRBJ2-3. Germline CDR1 reads SGHVS; CDR2 reads FQNEAQ. The CDR3 is 12 amino acids long, termini counted. CDR3 protein: CASSPSQWRPLT.

This chain joins TRBV18 and TRBJ2-5; D uncertain. This CDR3 is built from 12 residues. Germline assignment: CDR1 KGHSH and CDR2 LQKENI. Trimming cost V 2 bases and J 6 bases, with 7 bases left between them. CDR3 in amino acids: CASSPESQTQYF. The CDR3 DNA is TGTGCCAGCTCACCAGAGTCGCAGACCCAGTACTTC. Full variable domain (missing parts from reference TRBV18 and TRBJ2-5): NAGVMQNPRHLVRRRGQEARLRCSPMKGHSHVYWYRQLPEEGLKFMVYLQKENIIDESGMPKERFSAEFPKEGPSILRIQQVVRGDSAAYFCASSPESQTQYFGPGTRLLVL.

This clone was detected only once. The chain links TRBV18 to TRBJ1-2; 9 positions match TRBD1. Per germline, CDR1 KGHSH and CDR2 LQKENI. The CDR3 length is 14 residues. J gave up 2 bases and V 5 bases, and 3 bases lay outside the gene matches. The chain's CDR3 is CASSSGTGNYGYTF. As DNA, the CDR3 is TGTGCCAGCTCATCCGGGACAGGGAACTATGGCTACACCTTC.

The rearrangement links TRBV11-3 to TRBJ2-3, with TRBD2 matching 8 bases. The germline CDR1 and CDR2 sequences are SGHNT and YENEEA. The CDR3 extends over 17 amino acids. The V gene end was trimmed by 5 bases and the J gene end by 2 bases; junction bases not matched to a gene: 12. CDR3 in amino acids: CASSPASVGLDTDTQYF. CDR3 DNA sequence: TGTGCCAGCAGCCCCGCTTCGGTGGGACTAGACACAGATACGCAGTATTTT.

This clone came up once. The gene calls are TRBV6-6 and TRBJ1-1; D not resolved. Germline V gene data show CDR1 as MNHNY and CDR2 as SVGAGI (reference sequence). The ends were cut back, 7 bases at V and 1 base at J, with 13 bases in the middle. The CDR3 runs to 14 residues. The CDR3 sequence: CASTVARANTEAFF. CDR3 coding DNA: TGTGCCAGCACCGTGGCGCGAGCGAACACTGAAGCTTTCTTT.

V is TRBV11-2 and J is TRBJ2-1; D remains ambiguous. Germline V gene data show CDR1 as SGHAT and CDR2 as FQNNGV. V was pared by 2 bases and J by 10 bases, with 12 bases between. CDR3 length: 13 residues. CDR3 nucleotide sequence: TGTGCCAGCAGCTTATTGGGCCAAAGGGAGCAGTTCTTC. Amino acid sequence: CASSLLGQREQFF.

V is TRBV19 and J is TRBJ1-3, with 7 bases aligning to TRBD1. This CDR3 spans 13 amino acids. With V trimmed by 3 bases and J by 5 bases, 1 base remained unmatched. The germline V gene has CDR1 LNHDA and CDR2 SQIVND (reference sequence). The CDR3 here is CASSMGQRNTIYF. In DNA, the CDR3 is TGTGCCAGTAGTATGGGACAGAGAAACACCATATATTTT.

This chain links TRBV5-1 with TRBJ1-3, with 7 bases lining up with TRBD1. Trimming removed 4 bases from V and 4 bases from J; junction bases left unmatched: 5. CDR1 is SGHRS and CDR2 is YFSETQ in the germline V gene. The CDR3 loop spans 14 amino acids. The CDR3, as DNA: TGCGCCAGCAGCGCCCAACAGGGGGGAAACACCATATATTTT. This codes for CASSAQQGGNTIYF.

The CDR3 reads CASSQVGGAYEQYF. CDR3 DNA sequence: TGTGCCAGCAGCCAAGTAGGGGGGGCTTACGAGCAGTACTTC. V is TRBV3-1 (or the pseudogene TRBV3-2) and J is TRBJ2-7; tentatively, D is TRBD2 (7 bases). The CDR3 totals 14 residues. The V gene lost 1 base and the J gene lost 4 bases, with 11 bases spanning the gap. CDR1 and CDR2 from the germline V gene are LGHDT and YNNKEL (reference sequence).

The genes are TRBV2 and TRBJ1-6; 12 nucleotides align to TRBD1. The CDR3 spans 15 residues. The germline CDR1 and CDR2 sequences are SNHLY and FYNNEI. V lost 6 bases, J lost 7 bases, and 4 bases stayed unmatched. The CDR3 nucleotides read TGTGCCAGCAGGAGGGACAGGGGGCAGAATTCACCCCTCCACTTT. It codes for CASRRDRGQNSPLHF.

The chain carries TRBV18 and TRBJ2-6; no clear D gene. Germline values: CDR1 KGHSH, CDR2 LQKENI. V shed 4 bases and J shed 0 bases, with 16 bases lying between them. CDR3 size: 18 residues. CDR3 loop: CASSLDRVAFSGANVLTF. As DNA, the CDR3 is TGTGCCAGCTCACTGGACCGGGTTGCCTTCTCTGGGGCCAACGTCCTGACTTTC. Full variable domain (remainder filled in from reference TRBV18 and TRBJ2-6): NAGVMQNPRHLVRRRGQEARLRCSPMKGHSHVYWYRQLPEEGLKFMVYLQKENIIDESGMPKERFSAEFPKEGPSILRIQQVVRGDSAAYFCASSLDRVAFSGANVLTFGAGSRLTVL.

The chain links TRBV5-1 to TRBJ2-2; D ambiguous. The CDR3 consists of 11 residues. V dropped 4 bases and J dropped 6 bases, with 4 bases sitting between them. Germline CDR1 SGHRS, CDR2 YFSETQ. CDR3 sequence reads: CASSNPGELFF. Here the CDR3 DNA reads TGCGCCAGCAGCAACCCCGGGGAGCTGTTTTTT.

The genes are TRBV24-1 and TRBJ2-2; tentatively, D is TRBD1 (6 bases). Germline V CDR1 and CDR2: KGHDR, SFDVKD. Trimming took off 9 bases at V and 1 base at J, with 11 bases between the two ends. The CDR3 is made up of 14 amino acids. Here the CDR3 reads CATGGLLNTGELFF. The CDR3, as DNA: TGTGCCACCGGGGGCCTATTGAACACCGGGGAGCTGTTTTTT.

This rearrangement joins TRBV4-2 to TRBJ1-5; the D is unclear. This CDR3 spans 16 amino acids. V lost 1 base to trimming and J lost 2 bases, with 12 bases between them. CDR1 is LGHNA and CDR2 is YNFKEQ in the germline V gene. The CDR3 bases are TGTGCCAGCAGCCAAGTAGGAGGGTCGGGCAATCAGCCCCAGCATTTT. Residues: CASSQVGGSGNQPQHF.

This clone has just a few counts. The J gene is TRBJ1-1, the V gene TRBV5-4, with D possibly TRBD1 on 5 matching bases. Trimming took off 4 bases at V and 2 bases at J, with 9 bases between the two ends. The CDR3 is made up of 13 amino acids. Germline assignment: CDR1 SGHNT and CDR2 YYREEE (reference sequence). The CDR3, as DNA: TGTGCCAGCAGCCGGACACTTAACACTGAAGCTTTCTTT. Protein product: CASSRTLNTEAFF.